Here is one TCR beta chain with its context. TCRdb's table, derived via immunoSEQ multiplex PCR, lists solely in-frame clones and lacks some. This table holds more than 100,000 clones, around 90% found once. CDR1 SGHNT and CDR2 YYREEE come from the germline V gene (reference sequence). Unmatched junction bases numbered 10, after V lost 4 bases and J lost 4 bases. This CDR3 spans 15 amino acids. These data belong to a study of blood T cell repertoires in COVID-19. The overall study: Nucleic acid was either cDNA or gDNA, and it came from T cells, B-cell-depleted T cells, or PBMCs.

Sample: peripheral blood. This clonotype was sampled from a woman aged 55 to 70 with acute or convalescent COVID-19. The V call is TRBV5-4, the J call TRBJ1-1; 7 nucleotides agree with TRBD1. In nucleotides, the CDR3 is TGTGCCAGCAGCGGGGACAGCTCTCTTAGCACTGAAGCTTTCTTT. It is translated as CASSGDSSLSTEAFF. Looking up the rest from reference TRBV5-4 and TRBJ1-1 gives the full variable domain: ETGVTQSPTHLIKTRGQQVTLRCSSQSGHNTVSWYQQALGQGPQFIFQYYREEENGRGNFPPRFSGLQFPNYSSELNVNALELDDSALYLCASSGDSSLSTEAFFGQGTRLTVV.